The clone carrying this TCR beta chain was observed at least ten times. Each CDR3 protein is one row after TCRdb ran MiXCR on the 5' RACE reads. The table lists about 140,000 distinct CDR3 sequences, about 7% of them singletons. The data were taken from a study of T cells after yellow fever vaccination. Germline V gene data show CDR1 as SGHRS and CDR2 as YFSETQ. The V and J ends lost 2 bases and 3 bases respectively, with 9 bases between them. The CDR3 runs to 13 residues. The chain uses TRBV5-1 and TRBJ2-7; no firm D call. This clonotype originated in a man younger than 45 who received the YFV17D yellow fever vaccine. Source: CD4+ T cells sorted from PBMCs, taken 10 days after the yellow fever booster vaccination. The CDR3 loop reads CASSFLGNYEQYF. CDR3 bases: TGCGCCAGCAGCTTTTTAGGGAACTACGAGCAGTACTTC.